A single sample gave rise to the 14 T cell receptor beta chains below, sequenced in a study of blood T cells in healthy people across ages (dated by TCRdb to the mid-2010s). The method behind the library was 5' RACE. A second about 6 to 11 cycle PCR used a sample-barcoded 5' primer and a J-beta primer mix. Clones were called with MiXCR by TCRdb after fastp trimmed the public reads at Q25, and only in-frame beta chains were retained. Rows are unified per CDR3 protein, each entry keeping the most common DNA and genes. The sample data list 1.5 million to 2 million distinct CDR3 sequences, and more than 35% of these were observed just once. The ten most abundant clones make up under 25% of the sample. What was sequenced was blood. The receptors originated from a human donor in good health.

The CDR3 protein is CASSGPTGANTEAFF. The CDR3 bases are TGTGCCAGCAGCGGCCCCACAGGGGCTAACACTGAAGCTTTCTTT. The chain couples TRBV5-5 to TRBJ1-1, with TRBD1 matching over 7 bases. With V trimmed by 4 bases and J by 2 bases, 8 bases remained unmatched. The CDR3 contains 15 residues. Germline loops: CDR1 SGHKS, CDR2 YYEKEE (reference sequence).

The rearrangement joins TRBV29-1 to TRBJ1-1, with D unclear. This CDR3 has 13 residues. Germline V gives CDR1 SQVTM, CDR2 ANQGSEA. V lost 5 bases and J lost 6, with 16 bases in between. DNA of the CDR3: TGCAGCGTTCATAGAACAGCAAGCCCTGAAGCTTTCTTT. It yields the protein CSVHRTASPEAFF.

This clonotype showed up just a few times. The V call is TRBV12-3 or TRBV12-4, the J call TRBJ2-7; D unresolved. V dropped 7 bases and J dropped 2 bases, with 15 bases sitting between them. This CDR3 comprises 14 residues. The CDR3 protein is CASTYRASAYEQYF. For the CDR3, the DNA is TGTGCCAGCACCTACCGGGCCTCAGCCTACGAGCAGTACTTC.

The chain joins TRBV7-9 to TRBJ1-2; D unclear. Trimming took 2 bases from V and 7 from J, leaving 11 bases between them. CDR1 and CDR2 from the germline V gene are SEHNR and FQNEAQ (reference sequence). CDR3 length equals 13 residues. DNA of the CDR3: TGTGCCAGCAGCTTATTATCCCCCGTTGGCTACACCTTC. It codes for CASSLLSPVGYTF.

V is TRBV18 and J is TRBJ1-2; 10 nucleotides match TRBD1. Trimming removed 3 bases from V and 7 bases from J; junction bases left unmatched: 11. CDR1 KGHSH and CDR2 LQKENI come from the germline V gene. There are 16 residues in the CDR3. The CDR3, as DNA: TGTGCCAGCTCACCGAGCGCCCCGGGACAGGGGTCTGGCTACACCTTC. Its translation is CASSPSAPGQGSGYTF. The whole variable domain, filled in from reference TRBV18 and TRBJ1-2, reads NAGVMQNPRHLVRRRGQEARLRCSPMKGHSHVYWYRQLPEEGLKFMVYLQKENIIDESGMPKERFSAEFPKEGPSILRIQQVVRGDSAAYFCASSPSAPGQGSGYTFGSGTRLTVV.

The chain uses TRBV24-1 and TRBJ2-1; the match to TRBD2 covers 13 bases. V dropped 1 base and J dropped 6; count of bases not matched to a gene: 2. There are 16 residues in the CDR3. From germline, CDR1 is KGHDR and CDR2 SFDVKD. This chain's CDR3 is CATSDFTSGGANEQFF. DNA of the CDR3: TGTGCCACCAGTGATTTCACTAGCGGGGGGGCCAATGAGCAGTTCTTC.

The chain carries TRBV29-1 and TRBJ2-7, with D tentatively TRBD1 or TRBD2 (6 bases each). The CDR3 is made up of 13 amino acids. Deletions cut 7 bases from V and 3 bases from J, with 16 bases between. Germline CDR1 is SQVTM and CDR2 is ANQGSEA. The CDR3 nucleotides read TGCAGCGCCGTAGGGGGGCCCAACTACGAGCAGTACTTC. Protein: CSAVGGPNYEQYF.

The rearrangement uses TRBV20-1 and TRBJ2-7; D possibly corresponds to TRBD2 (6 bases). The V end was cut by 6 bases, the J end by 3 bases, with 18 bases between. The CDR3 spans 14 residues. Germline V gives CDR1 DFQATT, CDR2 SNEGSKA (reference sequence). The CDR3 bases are TGCAGTGCCAGGGAGGTCTCTATGCGCTACGAGCAGTACTTC. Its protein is CSAREVSMRYEQYF.

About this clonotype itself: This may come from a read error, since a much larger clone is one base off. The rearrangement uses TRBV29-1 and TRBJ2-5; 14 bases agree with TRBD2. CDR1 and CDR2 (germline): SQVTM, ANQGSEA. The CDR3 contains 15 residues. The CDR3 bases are TGCGGCGTGGGACTAGCGGGGGCAATCCAAGAGACCCAGTACTTC. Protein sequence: CGVGLAGAIQETQYF.

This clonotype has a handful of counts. CDR3 nucleotides: TGCAGCGTGACGACAGGGGGAGACACTGAAGCTTTCTTT. Protein product: CSVTTGGDTEAFF. J is TRBJ1-1 and V is TRBV29-1; 9 bases are shared with TRBD1. In germline, CDR1 is SQVTM, CDR2 ANQGSEA. V dropped 6 bases and J dropped 3; count of bases not matched to a gene: 5. The CDR3 contains 13 residues.

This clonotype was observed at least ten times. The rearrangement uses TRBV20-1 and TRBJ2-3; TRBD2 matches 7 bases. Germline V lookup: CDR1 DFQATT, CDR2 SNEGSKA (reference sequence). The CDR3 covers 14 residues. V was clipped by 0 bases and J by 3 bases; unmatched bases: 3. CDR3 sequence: CSARDGGLTDTQYF. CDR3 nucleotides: TGCAGTGCTAGAGATGGGGGACTAACAGATACGCAGTATTTT.

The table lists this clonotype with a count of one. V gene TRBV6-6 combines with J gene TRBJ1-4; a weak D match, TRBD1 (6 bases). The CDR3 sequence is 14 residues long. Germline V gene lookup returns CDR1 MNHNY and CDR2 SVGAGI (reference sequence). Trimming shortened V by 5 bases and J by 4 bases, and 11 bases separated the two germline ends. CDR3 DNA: TGTGCCAGCAGTGACGACAGGTTTAATGAAAAACTGTTTTTT. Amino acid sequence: CASSDDRFNEKLFF.

CDR3 protein: CASSQDENGSGDTQYF. In DNA form, the CDR3 reads TGTGCCAGCAGCCAAGATGAGAATGGGTCCGGGGATACGCAGTATTTT. The chain recombines TRBV4-2 with TRBJ2-3; D gene unclear. Germline V gene data show CDR1 as LGHNA and CDR2 as YNFKEQ. The V end lost 0 bases, the J end lost 6 bases, and 16 bases lay between the germline ends. The CDR3 totals 16 residues.

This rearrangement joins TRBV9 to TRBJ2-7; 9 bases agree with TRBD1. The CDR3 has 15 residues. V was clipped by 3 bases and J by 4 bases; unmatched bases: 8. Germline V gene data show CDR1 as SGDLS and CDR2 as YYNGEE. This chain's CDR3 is CASSERTGEYYEQYF. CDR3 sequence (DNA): TGTGCCAGCAGCGAGCGGACAGGGGAATATTACGAGCAGTACTTC.